In this sample, the clone carrying this T cell receptor beta chain turned up many times. Its matching antigen is unknown. This sample was taken from a study of T cells in Graves' hyperthyroidism and ophthalmopathy. Study-level findings and limits: In the blood, most expanded thyroid clonotypes above 0.001 appeared as well. The model predicted ophthalmopathy a median approximately 6 months before onset.

TCR beta CDR3 regions were amplified from RNA. An initial round of RT-PCR targeting the TCR CDR3 relied on the HTBI primer set. From the multiplex PCR reads, TCRdb called clonotypes with MiXCR, one entry per CDR3 protein. The table records under 450,000 distinct CDR3 sequences, 15% to 18% of them present only once. The ends were cut back, 6 bases at V and 4 bases at J, with 12 bases in the middle. The CDR3 is 13 amino acids. The TCR sequence derives from a woman aged 18-35 years with Graves' hyperthyroidism. The sample was blood. This chain links TRBV12-3 or TRBV12-4 with TRBJ1-2, with D hard to call. The CDR3 DNA follows: TGTGCCAGCAGCCTCGGGGAGATCTATGGCTACACCTTC. This sequence encodes CASSLGEIYGYTF.